These 16 T cell receptor beta chains came from one sample sequenced in a study of cytomegalovirus exposure and HLA in healthy donors. 60 Vbeta and 13 Jbeta primers were used in PCR. TCRdb's table, derived via immunoSEQ multiplex PCR, lists solely in-frame clones and lacks some. In the table there are about 180,000 clones, around 77% of which are singletons. What was sequenced was PBMCs. The receptors here all came from a woman between 25 and 40 years old in good health and CMV-seronegative.

The chain couples TRBV2 to TRBJ1-3; 9 nucleotides line up with TRBD1. V lost 4 bases and J lost 0; bases outside the gene matches: 4. Germline CDR1 reads SNHLY; CDR2 reads FYNNEI. The CDR3 is 16 residues long. The CDR3 region is CASSVGQGHSGNTIYF. The CDR3 DNA sequence: TGTGCCAGCAGTGTTGGACAGGGGCACTCTGGAAACACCATATATTTT. Supplemented by reference TRBV2 and TRBJ1-3, the full variable domain reads EPEVTQTPSHQVTQMGQEVILRCVPISNHLYFYWYRQILGQKVEFLVSFYNNEISEKSEIFDDQFSVERPDGSNFTLKIRSTKLEDSAMYFCASSVGQGHSGNTIYFGEGSWLTVV.

The genes are TRBV2 and TRBJ1-4, with D uncertain. The CDR3 has 15 amino acids. The V and J ends lost 0 bases and 8 bases respectively, with 13 bases between them. Germline CDR1 is SNHLY and CDR2 is FYNNEI. The CDR3 DNA is TGTGCCAGCAGTGAAGCTCTTGGAACAGAAGAAAAACTGTTTTTT. Protein sequence: CASSEALGTEEKLFF.

This clone has only one observation. This chain links TRBV2 with TRBJ2-3; TRBD2 agrees at 12 bases. The J segment lost 5 bases and the V segment lost 5 bases, leaving 5 bases of the junction unmatched. The CDR3 loop spans 15 amino acids. CDR1 SNHLY and CDR2 FYNNEI come from the germline V gene. The CDR3 DNA reads TGTGCCAGCAGTCTAGCGGGGGGGCCTATAGATACGCAGTATTTT. Its translation is CASSLAGGPIDTQYF.

The chain links TRBV5-1 to TRBJ1-1; D ambiguous. This CDR3 has 14 amino acids. The V end was cut by 3 bases, the J end by 0 bases, with 9 bases between. The V gene's germline CDR1 is SGHRS and CDR2 YFSETQ. The DNA of the CDR3 is TGCGCCAGCAGCTGGGAGGCCATGAACACTGAAGCTTTCTTT. Amino acids: CASSWEAMNTEAFF.

This chain connects TRBV9 to TRBJ2-7; D is possibly TRBD2 (5 bases). V was shortened by 4 bases and J by 6 bases, with 20 bases between the two germline ends. Germline V gene sequence: CDR1 SGDLS, CDR2 YYNGEE. This CDR3 spans 15 amino acids. For the CDR3, the DNA is TGTGCCAGCAGCCAACCCCCCGGGGAAGGAGGCGAGCAGTACTTC. It encodes CASSQPPGEGGEQYF.

The chain couples TRBV15 to TRBJ2-3; D gene unclear. The germline CDR1 and CDR2 sequences are LNHNV and YYDKDF (reference sequence). Trimming cost V 1 base and J 1 base, with 3 bases left between them. The CDR3 has 13 residues. For the CDR3, the DNA is TGTGCCACCAGCAGAGCCGGCACAGATACGCAGTATTTT. As protein: CATSRAGTDTQYF.

V is TRBV7-2 and J is TRBJ1-5; TRBD1 agrees at 8 bases. CDR1 and CDR2 from the germline V gene are SGHTA and FQGNSA. The CDR3 is made up of 16 amino acids. V shed 5 bases and J 3 bases; nucleotides not matched to a gene: 9. CDR3 sequence: CASSPGTGGFNQPQHF. CDR3 coding DNA: TGTGCCAGCAGCCCGGGGACAGGTGGTTTCAATCAGCCCCAGCATTTT.

This rearrangement joins TRBV7-6 to TRBJ1-2; 8 nucleotides align to TRBD1. Trimming at V came to 5 bases and at J to 10 bases, leaving 18 bases not matched to a gene. The CDR3 length is 16 residues. CDR1 and CDR2 from the germline V gene are SGHVS and FNYEAQ. The CDR3 DNA reads as TGTGCCAGCAGCGCTGCGGGACAGGTCTTTACTAGCCTCTACACCTTC. This codes for CASSAAGQVFTSLYTF.

The rearrangement uses TRBV14 and TRBJ1-2, with 7 bases lining up with TRBD1. Per the germline V gene, CDR1 is SGHDN and CDR2 is FVKESK. Germline trimming cut 4 bases from V and 7 bases from J; bases unmatched to any gene: 9. The CDR3 is made up of 14 amino acids. CDR3 loop: CASSLTTGAAGYTF. CDR3 nucleotides: TGTGCCAGCAGCCTAACCACAGGGGCGGCTGGCTACACCTTC.

V is TRBV6-4 and J is TRBJ2-7; D is possibly TRBD1 (6 bases). Germline V gene lookup returns CDR1 MRHNA and CDR2 SNTAGT. The CDR3 sequence is 15 residues long. Trimming pared 6 bases from V and 0 bases from J, leaving 15 bases between. Written as DNA, the CDR3 is TGTGCCAGCAGCCTAAACACAGGGAGCTCCTACGAGCAGTACTTC. It yields the protein CASSLNTGSSYEQYF.

Comments on this clone: Within the sample, other DNA sequences also encode this same CDR3. V and J are TRBV5-6 and TRBJ1-1; TRBD1 might be the D (5 bases). The V gene's germline CDR1 is SGHDT and CDR2 YYEEEE. The V end lost 1 base, the J end lost 1 base, and 5 bases lay between the germline ends. The CDR3 has 13 amino acids. The CDR3 DNA reads as TGTGCCAGCAGCTTGAGGGGGAACACTGAAGCTTTCTTT. Its translation is CASSLRGNTEAFF.

The chain joins TRBV6-1 to TRBJ2-7; D call uncertain. In germline, CDR1 is MNHNS, CDR2 SASEGT. The CDR3 sequence is 11 residues long. The V gene lost 3 bases and the J gene lost 4 bases, with 4 bases spanning the gap. Written as DNA, the CDR3 is TGTGCCAGCAGTGATTATTACGAGCAGTACTTC. This translates into CASSDYYEQYF.

The chain joins TRBV2 to TRBJ2-1; possible D gene TRBD2, 5 bases. This CDR3 is built from 13 residues. V was trimmed by 8 bases and J by 4 bases, leaving 12 bases between them. Germline V gives CDR1 SNHLY, CDR2 FYNNEI. The CDR3 here is CASGGRTYNEQFF. In DNA, the CDR3 is TGTGCCAGCGGCGGACGGACTTACAATGAGCAGTTCTTC.

The rearrangement joins TRBV9 to TRBJ2-5, with 12 bases identical to TRBD2. This CDR3 is built from 18 residues. V trimming: 2 bases; J trimming: 2 bases; junction bases outside the gene matches: 10. Germline CDR1 SGDLS, CDR2 YYNGEE. The CDR3 sequence: CASSVGTSGRMLQETQYF. CDR3 in DNA: TGTGCCAGCAGCGTGGGGACTAGCGGGCGCATGCTGCAAGAGACCCAGTACTTC.

The gene calls are TRBV27 and TRBJ2-7; 12 bases fit TRBD1. The V segment lost 5 bases and the J segment 5 bases; nucleotides outside the gene matches: 4. The CDR3 is 14 amino acids. Per the germline V gene, CDR1 is MNHEY and CDR2 is SMNVEV (reference sequence). CDR3 in amino acids: CASSPGTGGDEQYF. The CDR3 DNA reads TGTGCCAGCAGTCCAGGGACAGGGGGCGACGAGCAGTACTTC.

The chain is built from TRBV14 and TRBJ1-6; D is undetermined. The CDR3 runs 15 residues. The V end lost 4 bases, the J end lost 7 bases, and 14 bases lay between the germline ends. The V gene's germline CDR1 is SGHDN and CDR2 FVKESK. The CDR3, as DNA: TGTGCCAGCAGCCTCCCGGCCAGGTTGAATTCACCCCTCCACTTT. The encoded protein is CASSLPARLNSPLHF. Variable domain in full (rest from reference TRBV14 and TRBJ1-6): EAGVTQFPSHSVIEKGQTVTLRCDPISGHDNLYWYRRVMGKEIKFLLHFVKESKQDESGMPNNRFLAERTGGTYSTLKVQPAELEDSGVYFCASSLPARLNSPLHFGNGTRLTVT.